This T cell receptor (beta chain) comes out of a study of CD8 T cells in ankylosing spondylitis. Regarding the study as a whole: It appeared that ankylosing spondylitis blood was characterized by a TCR beta motif of roughly 8 highly homologous variants. The authors reported significant enrichment of disease-linked clones in matched ankylosing spondylitis synovial fluid.

Quantitative barcoded 5'-RACE was used to prepare TCR beta libraries. TCRdb reprocessed the 5' RACE reads via MiXCR and lists one record per CDR3 protein. Among fewer than 250,000 distinct CDR3 sequences, more than 9% were seen once, and the ten largest hold 2.6%. This clonotype was counted ten times or more. Its antigen is currently unknown. Unmatched junction bases numbered 3, after V lost 0 bases and J lost 4 bases. The V gene's germline CDR1 is SGHAT and CDR2 FQDESV (reference sequence). The CDR3 spans 16 residues. Sequencing was carried out using blood, either unsorted or a sorted T cell fraction (not recorded which). J is TRBJ2-1 and V is TRBV11-1; 10 bases align to TRBD2. This TCR came from a male donor with ankylosing spondylitis or in good health (not recorded which). The CDR3 is CASSLAKGLAYNEQFF. The CDR3 coding sequence is TGTGCCAGCAGCTTAGCTAAGGGACTAGCGTACAATGAGCAGTTCTTC. The whole variable domain, filled in from reference TRBV11-1 and TRBJ2-1, reads EAEVAQSPRYKITEKSQAVAFWCDPISGHATLYWYRQILGQGPELLVQFQDESVVDDSQLPKDRFSAERLKGVDSTLKIQPAELGDSAMYLCASSLAKGLAYNEQFFGPGTRLTVL.